This is a list of T cell receptor beta chains from one sample in a study of blood T cells in healthy people across ages. TCRdb re-analysed the 5' RACE reads in MiXCR, keeping a single row per CDR3 protein. Of a few hundred thousand distinct CDR3 sequences in the sample, 27% were seen once. Material: blood. These TCRs come from a woman aged 65 to 85 in good health. Both conserved end residues are part of each CDR3. D genes are given only for firm matches. The size entry is marked missing in some rows and otherwise reads once, few, many or a size class.

- - TRBJ2-3 TRBV5-1 CASLPVGPPDTQYF TGCGCCAGCCTCCCTGTTGGACCCCCAGATACGCAGTATTTT
- - TRBJ1-2 TRBV9 CASSVGREYGYTF TGTGCCAGCAGCGTAGGACGAGAATATGGCTACACCTTC
few - TRBJ2-3 TRBV7-2 CASSRGRNTQYF TGTGCCAGCAGCCGAGGGAGAAATACGCAGTATTTT
many - TRBJ1-6 TRBV12-3/TRBV12-4 CASSPSGFDRGGNSPLHF TGTGCCAGCAGTCCTTCCGGGTTTGATAGGGGAGGTAATTCACCCCTCCACTTT
few TRBD1 TRBJ2-5 TRBV20-1 CSARPETGEETQYF TGCAGTGCTAGACCTGAGACAGGGGAAGAGACCCAGTACTTC
few TRBD2 TRBJ2-5 TRBV20-1 CSARLAGQQETQYF TGCAGTGCCAGACTAGCGGGGCAGCAAGAGACCCAGTACTTC
- - TRBJ2-1 TRBV29-1 CSVARQGKNEQFF TGCAGCGTTGCGCGGCAGGGCAAAAATGAGCAGTTCTTC
few TRBD1 TRBJ2-7 TRBV5-6 CASSLMNRQGSYEQYF TGTGCCAGCAGCTTGATGAACAGACAGGGATCCTACGAGCAGTACTTC
few TRBD2 TRBJ2-3 TRBV20-1 CSARAALAGGTDTQYF TGCAGTGCTAGAGCGGCACTAGCGGGGGGCACAGATACGCAGTATTTT
- - TRBJ1-6 TRBV2 CASSDELNSPLHF TGTGCCAGCAGTGATGAACTGAATTCACCCCTCCACTTT
few - TRBJ1-4 TRBV5-1 CASSEDPRGEKLFF TGCGCCAGCAGCGAGGACCCACGAGGGGAAAAACTGTTTTTT
- TRBD1 TRBJ1-4 TRBV9 CASSPRDRGATNEKLFF TGTGCCAGCAGCCCCAGGGACAGGGGTGCAACTAATGAAAAACTGTTTTTT
- TRBD1 TRBJ2-7 TRBV13 CASSKDRAAYEQYF TGTGCCAGCAGCAAGGACAGGGCCGCCTACGAGCAGTACTTC
few TRBD1 TRBJ1-1 TRBV12-3/TRBV12-4 CASSSRQGAFF TGTGCCAGCAGTTCTAGACAGGGGGCTTTCTTT
- TRBD1 TRBJ2-7 TRBV7-3 CASSSGTGGEQYF TGTGCCAGCAGTTCCGGGACAGGGGGCGAGCAGTACTTC
many - TRBJ1-4 TRBV2 CATRRGPNEKLFF TGTGCCACGAGACGAGGCCCCAATGAAAAACTGTTTTTT
few - TRBJ2-3 TRBV4-1 CASSRTTGQIPGGYTDTQYF TGCGCCAGCAGCCGTACCACAGGACAGATCCCGGGGGGCTACACAGATACGCAGTATTTT
few TRBD2 TRBJ2-5 TRBV4-3 CASSQLAGGETQYF TGCGCCAGCAGCCAGCTAGCGGGGGGAGAGACCCAGTACTTC
- TRBD2 TRBJ2-3 TRBV20-1 CSARDLGGRGDTQYF TGCAGTGCTAGAGATCTCGGCGGGAGAGGGGATACGCAGTATTTT
- TRBD1 TRBJ1-6 TRBV6-2/TRBV6-3 CASSYGDRDYSPLHF TGTGCCAGCAGTTACGGGGACAGGGATTATTCACCCCTCCACTTT
- - TRBJ2-4 TRBV13 CASSLKVPGVNIQYF TGTGCCAGCAGCTTAAAAGTGCCAGGGGTAAACATTCAGTACTTC
many - TRBJ2-7 TRBV20-1 CSAGSYEQYF TGCAGCGCCGGTTCTTACGAGCAGTACTTC
- - TRBJ2-5 TRBV7-9 CASSLASGEFF TGTGCCAGCAGTCTAGCGTCCGGGGAGTTCTTC
once - TRBJ1-2 TRBV9 CASSVDPGDYGYTF TGTGCCAGCAGCGTAGATCCGGGGGACTATGGCTACACCTTC
- - TRBJ2-1 TRBV14 CASSQQGGKGTYNEQFF TGTGCCAGCAGCCAACAGGGGGGTAAGGGTACCTACAATGAGCAGTTCTTC
many TRBD2 TRBJ2-1 TRBV5-1 CASSFSGGAGGNEQFF TGCGCCAGCAGCTTTAGCGGGGGGGCCGGCGGGAATGAGCAGTTCTTC
few - TRBJ1-4 TRBV5-6 CASTKRRLTNEKLFF TGTGCCAGCACCAAGCGAAGGCTGACTAATGAAAAACTGTTTTTT
- - TRBJ1-1 TRBV7-7 CASSSGVAAEAFF TGTGCCAGCAGCTCTGGGGTAGCGGCTGAAGCTTTCTTT
- - TRBJ1-2 TRBV7-2 CASSFSEGDGYTF TGTGCCAGCAGCTTTAGCGAGGGGGATGGCTACACCTTC
- - TRBJ1-2 TRBV5-1 CASTPDWGENYGYTF TGCGCCAGCACTCCCGATTGGGGGGAGAACTATGGCTACACCTTC
- - TRBJ1-2 TRBV5-1 CAGSLGSQTYGYTF TGCGCCGGCAGCTTGGGATCGCAAACCTATGGCTACACCTTC
- - TRBJ1-1 TRBV20-1 CSATTRGEAFF TGCAGTGCCACGACACGGGGAGAAGCTTTCTTT
few - TRBJ2-1 TRBV9 CASSVFEGGNSYNEQFF TGTGCCAGCAGCGTATTCGAAGGGGGTAACTCCTACAATGAGCAGTTCTTC
few TRBD1 TRBJ2-4 TRBV7-2 CASSLSLRDRGGMNIQYF TGTGCCAGCAGCTTAAGCCTTCGGGACAGGGGAGGAATGAACATTCAGTACTTC
- TRBD1 TRBJ1-1 TRBV7-2 CASKEQGQMNTEAFF TGTGCCAGCAAGGAGCAGGGACAGATGAACACTGAAGCTTTCTTT
- TRBD1 TRBJ2-5 TRBV5-1 CASRLPRDREQETQYF TGCGCCAGCAGATTACCCCGGGACAGGGAACAAGAGACCCAGTACTTC
- TRBD1 TRBJ1-2 TRBV20-1 CSARDRGQGILGYTF TGCAGTGCTAGAGATCGGGGACAGGGGATCCTTGGCTACACCTTC
- - TRBJ1-4 TRBV5-1 CASSAEGEGKKLFF TGCGCCAGCAGCGCGGAAGGGGAGGGTAAAAAACTGTTTTTT
- - TRBJ2-5 TRBV4-3 CASSQGRYGETQYF TGCGCCAGCAGCCAAGGAAGGTATGGAGAGACCCAGTACTTC
- TRBD1 TRBJ1-2 TRBV30 CAWRGVDREGNYGYTF TGTGCCTGGAGAGGGGTCGACAGGGAGGGAAACTATGGCTACACCTTC
- TRBD1 TRBJ1-4 TRBV7-9 CASSVTGATNEKLFF TGTGCCAGCAGCGTGACAGGGGCCACTAATGAAAAACTGTTTTTT
few - TRBJ2-3 TRBV7-2 CASSQQRDTQYF TGTGCCAGCAGCCAACAAAGGGATACGCAGTATTTT
- TRBD2 TRBJ2-3 TRBV5-1 CASSLGTSGGLDTQYF TGCGCCAGCAGCTTGGGGACTAGCGGGGGCTTGGATACGCAGTATTTT
few - TRBJ2-7 TRBV6-2/TRBV6-3 CASRPGGTGHEQYF TGTGCCAGCAGACCCGGCGGGACCGGCCACGAGCAGTACTTC
many - TRBJ2-3 TRBV24-1 CATRSWFTDTQYF TGTGCCACCAGGAGCTGGTTCACAGATACGCAGTATTTT
few TRBD1 TRBJ1-1 TRBV20-1 CSARPRTGYTEAFF TGCAGTGCTAGACCTCGGACAGGGTACACTGAAGCTTTCTTT
few - TRBJ2-4 TRBV9 CASSRGGNIQYF TGTGCCAGCAGCAGGGGGGGAAACATTCAGTACTTC
- - TRBJ1-3 TRBV6-6 CASNNHRADGNTIYF TGTGCCAGCAACAATCACAGGGCGGACGGAAACACCATATATTTT
many TRBD1 TRBJ2-5 TRBV5-6 CASSLVRGYQETQYF TGTGCCAGCAGCTTGGTCAGGGGGTACCAAGAGACCCAGTACTTC
- - TRBJ2-1 TRBV29-1 CSVERSINEQFF TGCAGCGTTGAAAGGTCAATTAATGAGCAGTTCTTC
- - TRBJ2-2 TRBV12-5 CASGLPTGQNTGGLFF TGTGCTAGTGGCCTCCCGACAGGACAGAACACCGGGGGGCTGTTTTTT
- - TRBJ1-2 TRBV6-5 CASSWAGDYGYTF TGTGCCAGCAGTTGGGCGGGAGACTATGGCTACACCTTC
few TRBD1 TRBJ1-5 TRBV2 CASSVDRGSQPQHF TGTGCCAGCAGTGTTGACAGGGGTAGTCAGCCCCAGCATTTT
- TRBD2 TRBJ2-7 TRBV12-5 CASGLAREGSYEQYF TGTGCTAGTGGTTTGGCTAGGGAGGGTTCCTACGAGCAGTACTTC
- - TRBJ2-3 TRBV15 CATSRDYTGRDTQYF TGTGCCACCAGCAGGGACTACACGGGACGAGATACGCAGTACTTT